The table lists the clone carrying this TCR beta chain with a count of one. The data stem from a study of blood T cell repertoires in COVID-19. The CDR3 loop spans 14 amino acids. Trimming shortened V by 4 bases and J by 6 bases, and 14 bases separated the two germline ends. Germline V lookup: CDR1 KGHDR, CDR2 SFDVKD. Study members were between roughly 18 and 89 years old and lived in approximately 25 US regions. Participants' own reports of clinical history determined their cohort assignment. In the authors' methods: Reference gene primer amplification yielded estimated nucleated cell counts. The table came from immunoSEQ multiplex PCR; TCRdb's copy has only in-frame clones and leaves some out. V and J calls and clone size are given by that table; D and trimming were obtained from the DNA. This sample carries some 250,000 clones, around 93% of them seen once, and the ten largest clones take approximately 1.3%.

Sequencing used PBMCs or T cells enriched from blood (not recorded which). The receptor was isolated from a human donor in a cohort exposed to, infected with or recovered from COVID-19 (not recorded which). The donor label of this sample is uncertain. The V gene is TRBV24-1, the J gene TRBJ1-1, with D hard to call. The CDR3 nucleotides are TGTGCCACCAGTGACAGTCCGGGGAGGGCTGAAGCTTTCTTT. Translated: CATSDSPGRAEAFF.